Sequencing of this T cell receptor beta chain was carried out in a study of blood T cell repertoires in COVID-19. Turning to the study itself: Material from acute and convalescent COVID-19 was sourced from the United States, Italy and Spain. T cells, B-cell-depleted T cells, or PBMCs provided the cDNA or gDNA that served as material.

Under the authors' procedure: Scientists estimated how many nucleated cells there were by amplifying reference gene primers. The table came from immunoSEQ multiplex PCR; TCRdb's copy has only in-frame clones and leaves some out. That table furnishes V, J and clone size, whereas the DNA furnished D and trimming. This sample has under 350,000 clones, with about 88% found just once. Germline lookup yields CDR1 SNHLY and CDR2 FYNNEI. Trimming left V 8 bases short and J 8 bases short, with 12 bases between. This CDR3 comprises 12 residues. The sequencing input was peripheral blood. The receptor was isolated from a man aged 18 to 29 with active or convalescent COVID-19. The rearrangement joins TRBV2 to TRBJ1-4; a weak D match, TRBD1 (5 bases). The CDR3 DNA reads TGTGCCAGCGCCAGGGAGGCGGAAAAACTGTTTTTT. It encodes CASAREAEKLFF.